This TCR beta chain originates from a study of spatial heterogeneity in lung cancer. Study-level information: Consistent detection of more beta-chain than alpha-chain sequences was observed. A unique TCR and UMI combination showed up more than ten times in raw reads, on average.

TCRdb reanalysed the 5' RACE reads using MiXCR and keeps one entry per CDR3 protein. The sample yields about 92,000 distinct CDR3 sequences, approximately 12% seen once. Deletions cut 1 base from V and 8 bases from J, with 14 bases between. The CDR3 is 15 residues long. From germline, CDR1 is LGHNA and CDR2 YSLEER. Time point described: sample taken at primary tumor resection. Whole RNA obtained from tumor, nontumor lung or frozen PBMC underwent sequencing without sorting. There are a few counts of this clonotype. The sample consisted of PBMCs, taken at surgery. This chain links TRBV4-3 with TRBJ1-4; TRBD1 might be the D (5 bases). The sequence was collected from a male donor with early-stage non-small cell lung cancer. CDR3 nucleotide sequence: TGCGCCAGCAGCCAAGTTACAGAAGCAGGGGAAAAACTGTTTTTT. Translation gives CASSQVTEAGEKLFF.